This T cell receptor (beta chain) stems from a study of control samples from healthy donors and cancer patients. Method: immunoSEQ multiplex PCR; TCRdb's copy keeps in-frame clones and lacks some. This table holds 390,000 or so clones, 75% to 95% found once. In germline, CDR1 is SGHRS, CDR2 YFSETQ. The CDR3 contains 11 residues. Trimming shortened V by 6 bases and J by 5 bases, and 5 bases separated the two germline ends. The clonotype originates from a man in his forties with head and neck cancer. V is TRBV5-1 and J is TRBJ2-2; no clear D gene. Sequenced material: PBMCs. The CDR3 loop reads CASKGTGELFF. CDR3 in DNA: TGCGCCAGCAAAGGGACCGGGGAGCTGTTTTTT.